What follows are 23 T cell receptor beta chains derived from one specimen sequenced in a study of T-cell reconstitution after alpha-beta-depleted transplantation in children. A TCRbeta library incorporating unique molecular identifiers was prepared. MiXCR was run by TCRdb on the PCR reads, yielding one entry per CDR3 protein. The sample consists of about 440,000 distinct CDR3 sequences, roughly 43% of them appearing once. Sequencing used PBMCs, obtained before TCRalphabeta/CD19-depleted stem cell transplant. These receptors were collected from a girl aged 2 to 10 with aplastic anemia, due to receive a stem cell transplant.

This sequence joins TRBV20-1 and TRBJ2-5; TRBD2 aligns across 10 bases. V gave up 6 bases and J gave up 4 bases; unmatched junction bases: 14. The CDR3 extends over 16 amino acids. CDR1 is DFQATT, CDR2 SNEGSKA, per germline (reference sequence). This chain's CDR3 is CSAEASGGAIRETQYF. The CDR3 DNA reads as TGCAGTGCAGAGGCCAGCGGGGGGGCCATTCGAGAGACCCAGTACTTC.

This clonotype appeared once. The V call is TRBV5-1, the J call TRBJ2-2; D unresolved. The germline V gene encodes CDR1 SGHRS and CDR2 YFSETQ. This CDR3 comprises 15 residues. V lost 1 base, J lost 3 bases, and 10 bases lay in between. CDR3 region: CASSLWQADTGELFF. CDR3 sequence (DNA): TGCGCCAGCAGCTTGTGGCAGGCCGACACCGGGGAGCTGTTTTTT.

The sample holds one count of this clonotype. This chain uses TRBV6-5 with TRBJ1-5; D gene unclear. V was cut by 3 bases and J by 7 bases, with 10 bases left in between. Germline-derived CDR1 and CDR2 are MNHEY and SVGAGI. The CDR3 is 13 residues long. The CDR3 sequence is CASSYRFAQPQHF. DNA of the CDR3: TGTGCCAGCAGTTATCGGTTTGCGCAGCCCCAGCATTTT.

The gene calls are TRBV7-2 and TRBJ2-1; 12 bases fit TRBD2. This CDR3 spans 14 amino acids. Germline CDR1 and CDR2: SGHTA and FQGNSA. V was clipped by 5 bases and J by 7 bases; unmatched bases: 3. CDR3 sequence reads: CASSQGTSGNEQFF. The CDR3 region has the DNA TGTGCCAGCAGCCAAGGGACTAGCGGGAATGAGCAGTTCTTC.

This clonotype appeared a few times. The CDR3 bases are TGTGCCAGCAGCACAGGACAGCCGAACACTGAAGCTTTCTTT. It is translated as CASSTGQPNTEAFF. This chain connects TRBV5-5 to TRBJ1-1; D is possibly TRBD1 (6 bases). CDR1 and CDR2 (germline): SGHKS, YYEKEE (reference sequence). V lost 4 bases to trimming and J lost 1 base, with 11 bases between them. The CDR3 runs 14 residues. The entire variable domain, with the rest obtained from reference TRBV5-5 and TRBJ1-1, is as follows: DAGVTQSPTHLIKTRGQQVTLRCSPISGHKSVSWYQQVLGQGPQFIFQYYEKEERGRGNFPDRFSARQFPNYSSELNVNALLLGDSALYLCASSTGQPNTEAFFGQGTRLTVV.

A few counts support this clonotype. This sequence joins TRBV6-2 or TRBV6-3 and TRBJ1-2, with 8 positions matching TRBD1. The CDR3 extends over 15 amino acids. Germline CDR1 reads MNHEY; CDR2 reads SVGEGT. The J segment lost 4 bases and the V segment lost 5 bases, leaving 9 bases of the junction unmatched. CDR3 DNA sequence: TGTGCCAGCAGTCCCCGGGACAGGTCCTTCTATGGCTACACCTTC. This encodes CASSPRDRSFYGYTF.

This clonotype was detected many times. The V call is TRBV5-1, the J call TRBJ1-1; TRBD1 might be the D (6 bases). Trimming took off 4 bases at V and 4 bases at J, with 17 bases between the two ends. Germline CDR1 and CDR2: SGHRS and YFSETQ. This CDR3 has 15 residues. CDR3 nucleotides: TGCGCCAGCAGCCCCGACGGGAGGGGGGCCACTGAAGCTTTCTTT. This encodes CASSPDGRGATEAFF.

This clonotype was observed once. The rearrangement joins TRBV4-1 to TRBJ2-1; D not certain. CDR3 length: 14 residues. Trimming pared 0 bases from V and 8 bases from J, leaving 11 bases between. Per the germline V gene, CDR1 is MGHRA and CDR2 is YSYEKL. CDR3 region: CASSQEERPDEQFF. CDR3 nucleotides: TGCGCCAGCAGCCAAGAGGAGCGTCCCGATGAGCAGTTCTTC.

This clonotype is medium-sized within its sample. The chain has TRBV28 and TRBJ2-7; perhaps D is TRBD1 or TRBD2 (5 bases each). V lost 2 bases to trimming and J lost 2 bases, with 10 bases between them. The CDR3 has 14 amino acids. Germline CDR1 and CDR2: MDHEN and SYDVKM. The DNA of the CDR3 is TGTGCCAGCAGTTTAGGGGGATCCACCTACGAGCAGTACTTC. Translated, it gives CASSLGGSTYEQYF.

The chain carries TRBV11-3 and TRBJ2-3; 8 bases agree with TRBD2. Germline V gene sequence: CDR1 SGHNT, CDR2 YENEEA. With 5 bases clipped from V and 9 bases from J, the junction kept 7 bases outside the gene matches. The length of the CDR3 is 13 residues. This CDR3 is CASSQGLVDTQYF. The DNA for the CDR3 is TGTGCCAGCAGCCAGGGACTAGTGGACACGCAGTATTTT.

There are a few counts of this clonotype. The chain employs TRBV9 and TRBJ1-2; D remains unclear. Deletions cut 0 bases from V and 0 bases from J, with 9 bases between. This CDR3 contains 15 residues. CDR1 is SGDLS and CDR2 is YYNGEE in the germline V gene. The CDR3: CASSVGLATNYGYTF. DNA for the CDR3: TGTGCCAGCAGCGTAGGGCTAGCTACTAACTATGGCTACACCTTC.

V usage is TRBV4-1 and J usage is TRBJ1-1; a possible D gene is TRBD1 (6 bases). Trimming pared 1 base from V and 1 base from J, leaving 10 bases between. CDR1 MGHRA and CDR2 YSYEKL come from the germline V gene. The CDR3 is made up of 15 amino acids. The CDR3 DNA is TGCGCCAGCAGCCAAGTAACACAGGGGAACACTGAAGCTTTCTTT. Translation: CASSQVTQGNTEAFF.

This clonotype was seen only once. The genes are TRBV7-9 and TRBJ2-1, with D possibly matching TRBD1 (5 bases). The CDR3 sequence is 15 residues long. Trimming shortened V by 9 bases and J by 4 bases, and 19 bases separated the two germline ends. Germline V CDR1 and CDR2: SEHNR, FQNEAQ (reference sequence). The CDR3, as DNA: TGTGCCAGTCAGGGCCAGAGACGTATATACAATGAGCAGTTCTTC. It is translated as CASQGQRRIYNEQFF.

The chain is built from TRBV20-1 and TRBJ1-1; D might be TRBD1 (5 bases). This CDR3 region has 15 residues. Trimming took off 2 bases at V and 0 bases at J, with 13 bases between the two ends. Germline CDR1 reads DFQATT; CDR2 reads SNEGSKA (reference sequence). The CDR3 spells CSARRRGRVNTEAFF. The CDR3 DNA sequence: TGCAGTGCTAGAAGGCGGGGCAGAGTGAACACTGAAGCTTTCTTT.

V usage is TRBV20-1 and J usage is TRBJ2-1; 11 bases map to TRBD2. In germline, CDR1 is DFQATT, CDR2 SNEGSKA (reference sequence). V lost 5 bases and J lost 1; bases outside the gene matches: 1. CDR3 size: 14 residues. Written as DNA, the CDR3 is TGCAGTGCTCCTAGCGGGAGGTCCTACAATGAGCAGTTCTTC. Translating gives CSAPSGRSYNEQFF.

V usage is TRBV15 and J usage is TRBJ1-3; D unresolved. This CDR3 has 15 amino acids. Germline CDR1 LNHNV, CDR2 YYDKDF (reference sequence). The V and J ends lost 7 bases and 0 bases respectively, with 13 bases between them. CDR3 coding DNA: TGTGCCACCACCTCGGACGGTGTCTCTGGAAACACCATATATTTT. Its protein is CATTSDGVSGNTIYF.

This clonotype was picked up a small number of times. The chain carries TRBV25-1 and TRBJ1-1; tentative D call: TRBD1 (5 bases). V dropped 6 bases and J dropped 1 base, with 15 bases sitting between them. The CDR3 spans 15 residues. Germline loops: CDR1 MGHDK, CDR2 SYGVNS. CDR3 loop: CASSRSGPWNTEAFF. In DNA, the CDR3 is TGTGCCAGCAGCAGATCGGGACCGTGGAACACTGAAGCTTTCTTT.

The CDR3 loop reads CSVVPTGGRLVADTQYF. The CDR3 DNA is TGCAGCGTTGTGCCGACAGGGGGGAGACTAGTAGCAGATACGCAGTATTTT. The chain links TRBV29-1 to TRBJ2-3; TRBD1 agrees at 9 bases. V gave up 4 bases and J gave up 4 bases; unmatched junction bases: 15. This CDR3 is 17 amino acids long. Germline V gives CDR1 SQVTM, CDR2 ANQGSEA.

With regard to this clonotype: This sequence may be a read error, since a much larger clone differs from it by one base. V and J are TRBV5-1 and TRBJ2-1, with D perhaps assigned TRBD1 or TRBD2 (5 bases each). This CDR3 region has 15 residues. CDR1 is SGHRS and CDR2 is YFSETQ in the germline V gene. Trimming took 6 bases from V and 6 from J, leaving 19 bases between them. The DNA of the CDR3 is TGCGCCAGCAAGGGGAGCGAGAGGGGATTCAATGAGCAGTTCTTC. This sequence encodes CASKGSERGFNEQFF.

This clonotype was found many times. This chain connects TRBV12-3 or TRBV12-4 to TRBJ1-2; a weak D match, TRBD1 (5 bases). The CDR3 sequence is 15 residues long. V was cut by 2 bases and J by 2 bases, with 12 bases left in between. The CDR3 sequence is CASSLIGGRNYGYTF. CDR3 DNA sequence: TGTGCCAGCAGTTTAATTGGGGGACGGAACTATGGCTACACCTTC.

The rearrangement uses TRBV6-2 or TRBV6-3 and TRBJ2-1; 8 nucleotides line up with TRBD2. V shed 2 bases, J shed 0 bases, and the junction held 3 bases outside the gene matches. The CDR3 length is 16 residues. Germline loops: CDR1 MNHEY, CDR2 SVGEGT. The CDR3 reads CASSYLSGSSYNEQFF. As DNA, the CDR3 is TGTGCCAGCAGTTACCTGAGCGGGAGCTCCTACAATGAGCAGTTCTTC.

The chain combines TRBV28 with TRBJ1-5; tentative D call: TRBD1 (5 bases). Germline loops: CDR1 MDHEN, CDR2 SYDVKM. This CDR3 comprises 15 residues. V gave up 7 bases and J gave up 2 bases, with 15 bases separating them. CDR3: CASTLRGSRNQPQHF. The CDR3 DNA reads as TGTGCCAGCACCCTTCGGGGCAGCCGCAATCAGCCCCAGCATTTT.

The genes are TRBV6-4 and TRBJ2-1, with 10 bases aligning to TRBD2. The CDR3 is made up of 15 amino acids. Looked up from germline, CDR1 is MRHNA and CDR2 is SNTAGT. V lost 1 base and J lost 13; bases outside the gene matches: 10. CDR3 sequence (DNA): TGTGCCAGCAGTGACTTCCTCGGCAAGCGGGAGGGACAGTTCTTC. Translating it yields CASSDFLGKREGQFF.